Shown below are 29 T cell receptor beta chains from a single sample sequenced in a study of blood T cell repertoires in COVID-19. Using immunoSEQ multiplex PCR, the repertoire was profiled, and TCRdb retains in-frame clones only, with some absent. The sample lists about 160,000 clones, approximately 80% seen once, with 7% to 9% in the top ten. The source material was peripheral blood. The receptor source for this set is a man aged 55 to 70 with acute or convalescent COVID-19.

This chain joins TRBV9 and TRBJ2-7; 7 bases are a match to TRBD1. This CDR3 has 16 residues. CDR1 and CDR2 from the germline V gene are SGDLS and YYNGEE. J lost 2 bases, V lost 3 bases, and 11 bases had no gene match. This CDR3 is CASSAAAGTAAYEQYF. For the CDR3, the DNA is TGTGCCAGCAGCGCGGCGGCCGGGACAGCTGCCTACGAGCAGTACTTC.

Turning to this clone: This same CDR3 is encoded by further DNA sequences in the sample. The V gene is TRBV2, the J gene TRBJ1-2; D may be TRBD1 (5 bases). Germline V gives CDR1 SNHLY, CDR2 FYNNEI. Deletions cut 3 bases from V and 4 bases from J, with 9 bases between. This CDR3 is 13 amino acids long. In DNA, the CDR3 is TGTGCCAGCAGTGATGGAGGGACCTATGGCTACACCTTC. It codes for CASSDGGTYGYTF.

CDR3 sequence (DNA): TGCGCCAGCAGTGCGGGTCAACTCTATGGCTACACCTTC. It codes for CASSAGQLYGYTF. The chain combines TRBV5-1 with TRBJ1-2, with D hard to call. V was clipped by 5 bases and J by 4 bases, with 12 bases between them. The CDR3 covers 13 residues. The germline V gene encodes CDR1 SGHRS and CDR2 YFSETQ.

The genes are TRBV11-3 and TRBJ2-3, with D tentatively TRBD1 (6 bases). V was cut by 0 bases and J by 6 bases, with 7 bases left in between. The CDR3 is 13 residues long. Germline-derived CDR1 and CDR2 are SGHNT and YENEEA. The CDR3 DNA reads TGTGCCAGCAGCTTAGAGGGGGCCGATACGCAGTATTTT. Its protein product is CASSLEGADTQYF.

The V call is TRBV5-1, the J call TRBJ2-7; 11 bases align to TRBD1. The CDR3 runs to 15 residues. Losses at the gene ends were 6 bases for V and 4 bases for J; bases not matched to a gene: 9. Germline V gene data show CDR1 as SGHRS and CDR2 as YFSETQ. DNA for the CDR3: TGCGCCAGCAACGTCGGGACAGGGGGACGTTACGAGCAGTACTTC. Translating gives CASNVGTGGRYEQYF.

This clone was seen a few times. V and J are TRBV27 and TRBJ1-2; no clear D gene. V dropped 3 bases and J dropped 0 bases, with 11 bases sitting between them. The CDR3 has 15 amino acids. The germline V gene has CDR1 MNHEY and CDR2 SMNVEV (reference sequence). This chain's CDR3 is CASSLQFGANYGYTF. The CDR3 DNA sequence: TGTGCCAGCAGTTTGCAGTTTGGAGCTAACTATGGCTACACCTTC.

This chain connects TRBV19 to TRBJ1-2; possible D gene TRBD1, 5 bases. This CDR3 has 13 amino acids. CDR1 and CDR2 (germline): LNHDA, SQIVND (reference sequence). Trimming removed 7 bases at V and 6 bases at J, with 15 bases between. CDR3 in amino acids: CASNSGEADGYTF. CDR3 coding DNA: TGTGCCAGTAATTCGGGGGAGGCAGATGGCTACACCTTC.

V usage is TRBV5-1 and J usage is TRBJ2-1; D is possibly TRBD2 (5 bases). CDR1 and CDR2 (germline): SGHRS, YFSETQ. This CDR3 contains 15 residues. The V gene lost 0 bases and the J gene lost 6 bases, with 13 bases spanning the gap. The CDR3 protein is CASSLGAGGLNEQFF. CDR3 in DNA: TGCGCCAGCAGCTTGGGGGCAGGCGGGCTCAATGAGCAGTTCTTC.

The CDR3, as DNA: TGCGCCAGCAGCAAACAACAGGGACGGTCCTACGAGCAGTACTTC. Its protein is CASSKQQGRSYEQYF. The genes are TRBV5-1 and TRBJ2-7; tentative D call: TRBD1 (6 bases). The germline V gene has CDR1 SGHRS and CDR2 YFSETQ. V was clipped by 4 bases and J by 1 base, with 15 bases between them. The CDR3 length is 15 residues.

The chain couples TRBV6-5 to TRBJ2-7; a weak D match, TRBD1 (6 bases). Trimming left V 6 bases short and J 0 bases short, with 9 bases between. CDR1 and CDR2 from the germline V gene are MNHEY and SVGAGI. The CDR3 length is 13 residues. The CDR3 bases are TGTGCCAGCAGAGACAGGCGCTCCTACGAGCAGTACTTC. Translated, it gives CASRDRRSYEQYF.

Only a few counts were recorded for this clone. The V call is TRBV5-1, the J call TRBJ1-6; 7 bases line up with TRBD1. The CDR3 totals 17 residues. Germline V gives CDR1 SGHRS, CDR2 YFSETQ. Unmatched junction bases numbered 7, after V lost 1 base and J lost 3 bases. CDR3 DNA: TGCGCCAGCAGCTTGAGCCAGGGGGGTGGCTATAATTCACCCCTCCACTTT. It translates to CASSLSQGGGYNSPLHF.

In this sample, this clone turned up once. The rearrangement uses TRBV4-1 and TRBJ2-1; TRBD2 agrees at 10 bases. The CDR3 totals 15 residues. Germline V gene sequence: CDR1 MGHRA, CDR2 YSYEKL. Unmatched junction bases numbered 2, after V lost 2 bases and J lost 4 bases. CDR3 bases: TGCGCCAGCAGCCAAACTAGCGGGGAGTACAATGAGCAGTTCTTC. Translation: CASSQTSGEYNEQFF.

In nucleotides, the CDR3 is TGTGCCAGCAGCTATCCCGGGACAGGGGTTTTGGGCTATGGCTACACCTTC. Translation gives CASSYPGTGVLGYGYTF. The chain combines TRBV11-2 with TRBJ1-2; 10 bases align to TRBD1. Trimming took 4 bases from V and 4 from J; bases not matched to a gene: 12. Germline V gene lookup returns CDR1 SGHAT and CDR2 FQNNGV. This CDR3 is 17 amino acids long.

This chain joins TRBV24-1 and TRBJ2-7; 8 positions agree with TRBD1. Germline CDR1 KGHDR, CDR2 SFDVKD. There are 14 residues in the CDR3. V gave up 4 bases and J gave up 7 bases; unmatched junction bases: 8. This CDR3 is CATSEDRDQEEQYF. The CDR3 region has the DNA TGTGCCACCAGTGAGGACAGGGATCAGGAAGAGCAGTACTTC.

The chain combines TRBV2 with TRBJ2-7; TRBD1 agrees at 7 bases. The CDR3 is 13 amino acids. Germline trimming cut 8 bases from V and 2 bases from J; bases unmatched to any gene: 6. From germline, CDR1 is SNHLY and CDR2 FYNNEI. CDR3 loop: CASALGQAYEQYF. The CDR3 nucleotides are TGTGCCAGCGCCCTCGGACAGGCCTACGAGCAGTACTTC.

In this sample, this clone turned up a few times. This rearrangement joins TRBV5-1 to TRBJ2-7; D remains unclear. CDR3 length equals 13 residues. With 7 bases removed from V and 0 bases from J, the gap between germline ends came to 11 bases. CDR1 SGHRS and CDR2 YFSETQ come from the germline V gene. The CDR3 loop reads CASSEENSYEQYF. The DNA for the CDR3 is TGCGCCAGCTCTGAGGAAAACTCCTACGAGCAGTACTTC.

This chain links TRBV2 with TRBJ1-5, with TRBD1 matching over 9 bases. J lost 4 bases, V lost 5 bases, and 9 bases had no gene match. Per the germline V gene, CDR1 is SNHLY and CDR2 is FYNNEI. The CDR3 extends over 16 amino acids. CDR3 in amino acids: CASSLFPGTGNQPQHF. Here the CDR3 DNA reads TGTGCCAGCAGTTTATTTCCCGGGACAGGGAATCAGCCCCAGCATTTT.

This clone appeared once. The chain is built from TRBV5-4 and TRBJ2-5, with D perhaps matching TRBD1 (5 bases). The CDR3 runs to 12 residues. V gave up 9 bases and J gave up 2 bases, with 11 bases separating them. The germline gives CDR1 SGHNT, CDR2 YYREEE (reference sequence). The CDR3 reads CATATDQETQYF. In nucleotides, the CDR3 is TGTGCCACCGCGACAGATCAAGAGACCCAGTACTTC.

The chain carries TRBV9 and TRBJ1-1, with D perhaps matching TRBD1 (6 bases). Germline V gene lookup returns CDR1 SGDLS and CDR2 YYNGEE. Deletions cut 2 bases from V and 3 bases from J, with 14 bases between. The CDR3 sequence is 15 residues long. CDR3 DNA: TGTGCCAGCAGCGTTGGACAGATTAAGGACACTGAAGCTTTCTTT. Protein product: CASSVGQIKDTEAFF.

The rearrangement uses TRBV10-2 and TRBJ2-1, with 8 bases lining up with TRBD2. CDR3 size: 15 residues. V was pared by 4 bases and J by 4 bases, with 6 bases of the junction left unmatched. The V gene's germline CDR1 is WSHSY and CDR2 SAAADI. The chain's CDR3 is CASSGAGGSYNEQFF. CDR3 DNA: TGCGCCAGCAGTGGGGCGGGGGGCTCTTACAATGAGCAGTTCTTC.

This clone was seen more than once but under ten times. The rearrangement uses TRBV11-2 and TRBJ1-3; TRBD1 matches at 8 bases. V dropped 6 bases and J dropped 5; count of bases not matched to a gene: 6. CDR3 length: 14 residues. Germline V lookup: CDR1 SGHAT, CDR2 FQNNGV. CDR3 protein: CASRPTGVRNTIYF. Here the CDR3 DNA reads TGTGCCAGCAGGCCGACAGGGGTTAGAAACACCATATATTTT.

Only one count was recorded for this clone. The chain combines TRBV19 with TRBJ1-2; 7 bases match TRBD1. The V and J ends lost 8 bases and 4 bases, in that order; junction bases with no gene match: 16. Germline V gene sequence: CDR1 LNHDA, CDR2 SQIVND (reference sequence). The CDR3 consists of 16 residues. CDR3 amino acids: CASSSEGGLLGYGYTF. DNA of the CDR3: TGTGCCAGTTCGTCCGAAGGGGGCCTCCTAGGCTATGGCTACACCTTC.

The chain employs TRBV6-5 and TRBJ2-5; tentative D call: TRBD1 (6 bases). Deletions cut 6 bases from V and 2 bases from J, with 10 bases between. The V gene's germline CDR1 is MNHEY and CDR2 SVGAGI. The CDR3 contains 13 residues. Here the CDR3 reads CASRWGLQETQYF. In nucleotides, the CDR3 is TGTGCCAGCAGATGGGGGCTGCAAGAGACCCAGTACTTC.

V usage is TRBV5-8 and J usage is TRBJ1-2; D not resolved. The CDR3 is 11 residues long. The V end was cut by 7 bases, the J end by 0 bases, with 4 bases between. Germline CDR1 is SGHTS and CDR2 is YDEGEE. The CDR3 protein is CASSSNYGYTF. CDR3 in DNA: TGTGCCAGCTCCTCTAACTATGGCTACACCTTC.

This rearrangement joins TRBV5-1 to TRBJ1-1; D unclear. Deletions cut 0 bases from V and 5 bases from J, with 8 bases between. Germline V lookup: CDR1 SGHRS, CDR2 YFSETQ. The CDR3 sequence is 13 residues long. In DNA, the CDR3 is TGCGCCAGCAGCTTGGGTGGGGAGACTGAAGCTTTCTTT. Encoded protein: CASSLGGETEAFF.

The chain uses TRBV7-8 and TRBJ2-1; 14 nucleotides line up with TRBD2. Unmatched junction bases numbered 8, after V lost 7 bases and J lost 0 bases. CDR1 and CDR2 (germline): SGHVS, FQNEAQ. This CDR3 comprises 18 residues. The CDR3 coding sequence is TGTGCCAGCACCCCAGGACTAGCGGGGGGAACCTCCTACAATGAGCAGTTCTTC. It translates to CASTPGLAGGTSYNEQFF.

This chain connects TRBV5-6 to TRBJ2-3; 8 positions agree with TRBD1. The germline V gene has CDR1 SGHDT and CDR2 YYEEEE. The V gene end was trimmed by 4 bases and the J gene end by 3 bases; junction bases not matched to a gene: 7. This CDR3 comprises 15 residues. The CDR3 sequence: CASSPTGGRTDTQYF. Written as DNA, the CDR3 is TGTGCCAGCAGCCCTACAGGGGGGAGAACAGATACGCAGTATTTT. The full variable domain, with the rest looked up from reference TRBV5-6 and TRBJ2-3, is DAGVTQSPTHLIKTRGQQVTLRCSPKSGHDTVSWYQQALGQGPQFIFQYYEEEERQRGNFPDRFSGHQFPNYSSELNVNALLLGDSALYLCASSPTGGRTDTQYFGPGTRLTVL.

The rearrangement links TRBV10-3 to TRBJ2-3; tentative D call: TRBD2 (6 bases). Germline CDR1 reads ENHRY; CDR2 reads SYGVKD. The V gene lost 6 bases and the J gene lost 7 bases, with 17 bases spanning the gap. CDR3 length: 14 residues. The chain's CDR3 is CAISPNRGTNTQYF. The DNA for the CDR3 is TGTGCCATCAGCCCTAACCGGGGGACGAATACGCAGTATTTT.

This chain joins TRBV19 and TRBJ2-1, with TRBD1 identical over 8 bases. CDR1 and CDR2 (germline): LNHDA, SQIVND (reference sequence). The ends lost 7 bases at V and 7 bases at J; junction bases unmatched: 15. The CDR3 spans 16 residues. The CDR3 loop reads CASNSYQGASRNEQFF. Written as DNA, the CDR3 is TGTGCCAGTAATTCGTATCAGGGGGCCTCAAGAAATGAGCAGTTCTTC.